The 13 T cell receptor beta chains in this list originate from one sample, sequenced in a study of cytomegalovirus exposure and HLA in healthy donors. The PCR made use of 60 Vbeta and 13 Jbeta primers. Clones were read by immunoSEQ multiplex PCR, and TCRdb kept only the in-frame ones, dropping some. The sample includes roughly 150,000 clones, 80% to 85% of them seen just once. Sequencing was performed on PBMCs. These receptors all stem from a male donor in good health and CMV-seropositive.

This clone occurred a few times. The J gene is TRBJ1-4, the V gene TRBV10-2; 11 positions match TRBD1. The CDR3 is made up of 13 amino acids. With V trimmed by 8 bases and J by 6 bases, 2 bases remained unmatched. Germline CDR1 and CDR2: WSHSY and SAAADI. The CDR3 loop is CASGQGADEKLFF. CDR3 bases: TGCGCCAGCGGACAGGGGGCTGATGAAAAACTGTTTTTT.

The chain uses TRBV19 and TRBJ1-1; tentative D call: TRBD1 (6 bases). The V gene lost 7 bases and the J gene lost 1 base, with 19 bases spanning the gap. The length of the CDR3 is 16 residues. In germline, CDR1 is LNHDA, CDR2 SQIVND (reference sequence). Here the CDR3 DNA reads TGTGCCAGTACCCGGGGCGGGGGCCACGGGAACACTGAAGCTTTCTTT. It translates to CASTRGGGHGNTEAFF.

The chain combines TRBV28 with TRBJ2-5; 14 bases line up with TRBD2. Germline CDR1 reads MDHEN; CDR2 reads SYDVKM. There are 14 residues in the CDR3. V lost 7 bases and J lost 11; bases outside the gene matches: 9. The CDR3 sequence is CASNSPGTSGRQYF. The CDR3 DNA sequence: TGTGCCAGCAACAGCCCCGGGACTAGCGGGAGACAGTACTTC.

V and J are TRBV11-2 and TRBJ2-3, with TRBD2 as a possible D gene (5 bases). This CDR3 is built from 17 residues. The germline V and J ends were trimmed by 4 bases and 5 bases, with 22 bases remaining between them. The V gene's germline CDR1 is SGHAT and CDR2 FQNNGV. CDR3 coding DNA: TGTGCCAGCAGCTACCCGGGGAAGGGCCGCGGGCAAGATACGCAGTATTTT. Translation: CASSYPGKGRGQDTQYF.

The V gene is TRBV28, the J gene TRBJ2-5; TRBD1 aligns across 9 bases. The J call may not be correct, given that the DNA end is closer to TRBJ2-7. This CDR3 has 14 residues. The V gene's germline CDR1 is MDHEN and CDR2 SYDVKM. Written as DNA, the CDR3 is TGTGCCAGCAGTTTGGGCTGGACAGGGGACGAGCAGTACTTC. Encoded protein: CASSLGWTGDEQYF.

The chain employs TRBV5-1 and TRBJ1-4; 7 bases agree with TRBD1. Germline loops: CDR1 SGHRS, CDR2 YFSETQ. The junction had 11 bases not matched to a gene; V was cut back by 4 bases and J by 5 bases. The CDR3 extends over 16 amino acids. CDR3 in amino acids: CASSPITGTENEKLFF. The CDR3 bases are TGCGCCAGCAGCCCTATAACCGGGACAGAGAATGAAAAACTGTTTTTT. Full variable domain (remainder filled in from reference TRBV5-1 and TRBJ1-4): KAGVTQTPRYLIKTRGQQVTLSCSPISGHRSVSWYQQTPGQGLQFLFEYFSETQRNKGNFPGRFSGRQFSNSRSEMNVSTLELGDSALYLCASSPITGTENEKLFFGSGTQLSVL.

This CDR3 reads CASSIFRGVSTRQNTEAFF. Here the CDR3 DNA reads TGTGCCAGTAGTATTTTTCGGGGGGTCTCAACTCGTCAAAACACTGAAGCTTTCTTT. The chain has TRBV19 and TRBJ1-1, with D possibly being TRBD1 (5 bases). Germline V gene lookup returns CDR1 LNHDA and CDR2 SQIVND (reference sequence). The CDR3 has 19 residues. Trimming removed 3 bases at V and 2 bases at J, with 25 bases between.

This chain uses TRBV20-1 with TRBJ2-1; no clear D gene. The germline V gene has CDR1 DFQATT and CDR2 SNEGSKA (reference sequence). The CDR3 loop spans 11 amino acids. V dropped 2 bases and J dropped 8 bases, with 7 bases sitting between them. Here the CDR3 reads CSARRRDEQFF. The CDR3 DNA reads TGCAGTGCTAGACGTCGGGATGAGCAGTTCTTC.

This clone occurred a few times. J is TRBJ1-1 and V is TRBV27, with 7 bases fitting TRBD1. The CDR3 has 13 residues. V dropped 9 bases and J dropped 4; count of bases not matched to a gene: 8. Germline loops: CDR1 MNHEY, CDR2 SMNVEV (reference sequence). The CDR3 protein is CASFRGQGTEAFF. DNA for the CDR3: TGTGCCAGTTTTAGGGGGCAGGGCACTGAAGCTTTCTTT.

The V gene is TRBV7-9, the J gene TRBJ2-7; 12 bases fit TRBD1. This CDR3 spans 15 amino acids. Unmatched junction bases numbered 5, after V lost 2 bases and J lost 6 bases. Per the germline V gene, CDR1 is SEHNR and CDR2 is FQNEAQ (reference sequence). DNA for the CDR3: TGTGCCAGCAGCTTATTTGGGACAGGGGGCGGCGAGCAGTACTTC. Translating gives CASSLFGTGGGEQYF. Drawing the rest from reference TRBV7-9 and TRBJ2-7, the complete variable domain is DTGVSQNPRHKITKRGQNVTFRCDPISEHNRLYWYRQTLGQGPEFLTYFQNEAQLEKSRLLSDRFSAERPKGSFSTLEIQRTEQGDSAMYLCASSLFGTGGGEQYFGPGTRLTVT.

This chain uses TRBV18 with TRBJ1-1; tentative D call: TRBD1 (6 bases). This CDR3 is 16 amino acids long. Trimming shortened V by 3 bases and J by 3 bases, and 17 bases separated the two germline ends. Germline CDR1 reads KGHSH; CDR2 reads LQKENI. CDR3 in amino acids: CASSPFPLNRDTEAFF. The CDR3 DNA follows: TGTGCCAGCTCACCTTTTCCCCTCAACAGGGACACTGAAGCTTTCTTT.

The chain links TRBV10-3 to TRBJ1-1; no firm D call. V was trimmed by 2 bases and J by 0 bases, leaving 10 bases between them. The CDR3 length is 15 residues. Looked up from germline, CDR1 is ENHRY and CDR2 is SYGVKD. CDR3 in amino acids: CAISEGLGMNTEAFF. The DNA for the CDR3 is TGTGCCATCAGTGAGGGGCTGGGTATGAACACTGAAGCTTTCTTT.

This clone was detected a few times. V and J are TRBV6-1 and TRBJ2-5, with 8 positions matching TRBD2. Germline V CDR1 and CDR2: MNHNS, SASEGT. Trimming cost V 6 bases and J 1 base; bases outside gene matches: 7. The CDR3 runs to 15 residues. The CDR3 region is CASSGGGTSQETQYF. The CDR3 DNA reads TGTGCCAGCAGCGGGGGGGGCACCAGCCAAGAGACCCAGTACTTC.